This TCR beta chain was recorded in a study of identical twins' blood T cells. Overall study results and limits: Out-of-frame TCRbeta clonotypes reportedly had markedly more similar V usage in twins than unrelated donors. Twin similarity might stem from environmental factors, not only genetics. Twins shared about as many clonotypes as their cloneset sizes predicted.

Notes on this clonotype: What it binds is not known. A junction boundary mismatches the germline segment, possibly from a read error.

TCR cDNA libraries were made from RNA using a previously described, modified protocol. TCRdb analysed the 5' RACE reads with MiXCR anew, one entry per CDR3 protein. The table includes 300,000 to 450,000 distinct CDR3 sequences, about 28% detected once. Germline CDR1 is SGDLS and CDR2 is YYNGEE. The CDR3 length is 14 residues. The chain has TRBV9 and TRBJ2-3; D might be TRBD1 (5 bases). The sequence was collected from a woman aged 18-55 years in good health. Sequencing used PBMCs. The CDR3 region has the DNA TGTGCCAGCAGCCTCGGACACCGCGGAGATACGCAATATTTT. Its protein product is CASSLGHRGDTQYF.